Shown below are 18 T cell receptor beta chains from a single sample sequenced in a study of T-cell reconstitution after alpha-beta-depleted transplantation in children. Construction of the TCRbeta library involved unique molecular identifiers. TCRdb passed the PCR reads through MiXCR, listing each CDR3 protein once. Of approximately 1,000,000 distinct CDR3 sequences in the sample, roughly 29% are singletons; the top ten hold over 25%. The specimen comprised PBMCs, mostly from graft donor cells, sampled 360 days after TCRalphabeta/CD19-depleted stem cell transplant. The receptors originated from a boy younger than two who had a stem cell transplant for SCID, so the T cells may come from the graft donor.

This clonotype was recorded a few times. CDR3: CASSVVPGASYGYTF. The CDR3, as DNA: TGTGCCAGCAGCGTAGTCCCGGGGGCGAGTTATGGCTACACCTTC. V is TRBV9 and J is TRBJ1-2; a weak D match, TRBD1 (6 bases). CDR3 length: 15 amino acids. Deletions cut 0 bases from V and 5 bases from J, with 14 bases between. The germline V gene encodes CDR1 SGDLS and CDR2 YYNGEE.

The chain joins TRBV7-9 to TRBJ1-4; D not certain. The germline V and J ends were trimmed by 2 bases and 4 bases, with 11 bases remaining between them. The CDR3 consists of 15 residues. Germline V CDR1 and CDR2: SEHNR, FQNEAQ (reference sequence). CDR3 sequence: CASSLPTRLNEKLFF. CDR3 nucleotides: TGTGCCAGCAGCTTACCAACGCGGCTTAATGAAAAACTGTTTTTT.

In DNA, the CDR3 is TGCGCCAGCAGCTTGGGAGACCACCGTCCCCTCCACTTT. It translates to CASSLGDHRPLHF. The gene calls are TRBV5-1 and TRBJ1-6; D gene uncertain. The V end lost 0 bases, the J end lost 13 bases, and 11 bases lay between the germline ends. The CDR3 spans 13 residues. Per the germline V gene, CDR1 is SGHRS and CDR2 is YFSETQ. Combining the CDR3 with reference TRBV5-1 and TRBJ1-6 gives the whole variable domain KAGVTQTPRYLIKTRGQQVTLSCSPISGHRSVSWYQQTPGQGLQFLFEYFSETQRNKGNFPGRFSGRQFSNSRSEMNVSTLELGDSALYLCASSLGDHRPLHFGNGTRLTVT.

This chain joins TRBV29-1 and TRBJ2-7, with unresolved D. Trimming cost V 7 bases and J 6 bases, with 13 bases left between them. Per germline, CDR1 SQVTM and CDR2 ANQGSEA. The CDR3 sequence is 11 residues long. The CDR3 DNA follows: TGCAGCGCTCTTCGCGGACCCGAGCAGTACTTC. Its translation: CSALRGPEQYF.

This clonotype was picked up many times. The V call is TRBV2, the J call TRBJ1-2; possibly TRBD1 for D (5 bases). Trimming left V 4 bases short and J 5 bases short, with 11 bases between. Germline V gene lookup returns CDR1 SNHLY and CDR2 FYNNEI. The CDR3 sequence is 13 residues long. The CDR3 here is CASSGQGPYGYTF. CDR3 bases: TGTGCCAGCAGTGGGCAGGGTCCTTATGGCTACACCTTC. The complete variable domain, with remaining parts taken from reference TRBV2 and TRBJ1-2, reads EPEVTQTPSHQVTQMGQEVILRCVPISNHLYFYWYRQILGQKVEFLVSFYNNEISEKSEIFDDQFSVERPDGSNFTLKIRSTKLEDSAMYFCASSGQGPYGYTFGSGTRLTVV.

V is TRBV2 and J is TRBJ2-7; the match to TRBD1 covers 8 bases. This CDR3 comprises 14 residues. V trimming: 10 bases; J trimming: 4 bases; junction bases outside the gene matches: 12. Germline CDR1 SNHLY, CDR2 FYNNEI. The CDR3 loop is CATDDSGTGYEQYF. As DNA, the CDR3 is TGTGCCACCGATGACTCCGGGACAGGATACGAGCAGTACTTC.

There are a few counts of this clonotype. This chain links TRBV11-1 with TRBJ2-5; either TRBD1 or TRBD2 may fit D (5 bases each). The CDR3 extends over 18 amino acids. Trimming shortened V by 1 base and J by 2 bases, and 20 bases separated the two germline ends. CDR1 is SGHAT, CDR2 FQDESV, per germline (reference sequence). The CDR3 region is CASSLGTGTSPLQETQYF. Written as DNA, the CDR3 is TGTGCCAGCAGCTTAGGTACTGGGACCAGTCCCCTACAAGAGACCCAGTACTTC.

The chain has TRBV7-2 and TRBJ2-6; D gene uncertain. Germline V gives CDR1 SGHTA, CDR2 FQGNSA. Between the trimmed V and J ends, which lost 10 bases and 1 base, there was a span of 11 bases. The CDR3 is made up of 14 amino acids. The CDR3 nucleotides read TGTGCCACCCTCTCAGAATCTGGGGCCAACGTCCTGACTTTC. Amino acids: CATLSESGANVLTF. Supplemented by reference TRBV7-2 and TRBJ2-6, the full variable domain reads GAGVSQSPSNKVTEKGKDVELRCDPISGHTALYWYRQSLGQGLEFLIYFQGNSAPDKSGLPSDRFSAERTGGSVSTLTIQRTQQEDSAVYLCATLSESGANVLTFGAGSRLTVL.

This chain links TRBV6-1 with TRBJ2-5; D is unresolved. CDR3 length equals 13 residues. The germline V and J ends were trimmed by 4 bases and 3 bases, with 9 bases remaining between them. Germline CDR1 is MNHNS and CDR2 is SASEGT. This chain's CDR3 is CASSGYYEETQYF. CDR3 DNA sequence: TGTGCCAGCAGTGGATACTACGAAGAGACCCAGTACTTC.

The chain recombines TRBV7-2 with TRBJ2-5; a possible D gene is TRBD2 (6 bases). V lost 2 bases and J lost 3, with 16 bases in between. CDR1 SGHTA and CDR2 FQGNSA come from the germline V gene. CDR3 length: 16 amino acids. The CDR3 is CASSLRGGGAEETQYF. In DNA form, the CDR3 reads TGTGCCAGCAGCTTACGAGGTGGAGGGGCAGAAGAGACCCAGTACTTC.

This sequence joins TRBV20-1 and TRBJ2-7; D might be TRBD1 or TRBD2, each matching 5 bases. V was cut by 7 bases and J by 2 bases, with 12 bases left in between. Germline V gene sequence: CDR1 DFQATT, CDR2 SNEGSKA (reference sequence). This CDR3 comprises 12 residues. This CDR3 is CSGQGRTYEQYF. CDR3 DNA: TGCAGTGGTCAGGGACGGACCTACGAGCAGTACTTC.

The sample holds a few counts of this clonotype. V gene TRBV29-1 combines with J gene TRBJ2-1; 8 nucleotides match TRBD2. The CDR3 has 11 residues. Germline V gene data show CDR1 as SQVTM and CDR2 as ANQGSEA. V was clipped by 1 base and J by 12 bases; unmatched bases: 2. The DNA of the CDR3 is TGCAGCGTTGAAGTGGCGGGGGGGCAGTTCTTC. Translated: CSVEVAGGQFF.

The chain employs TRBV9 and TRBJ2-3; D is unclear. Germline V lookup: CDR1 SGDLS, CDR2 YYNGEE. The CDR3 extends over 16 amino acids. Trimming pared 3 bases from V and 2 bases from J, leaving 16 bases between. The CDR3 coding sequence is TGTGCCAGCAGCGCCGAGAGGCGGATGAACACAGATACGCAGTATTTT. Translated, it gives CASSAERRMNTDTQYF.

The chain joins TRBV6-5 to TRBJ2-7, with D unresolved. From germline, CDR1 is MNHEY and CDR2 SVGAGI. The CDR3 consists of 11 residues. V lost 9 bases, J lost 6 bases, and 12 bases lay in between. The CDR3 sequence is CASRRSGEQYF. Written as DNA, the CDR3 is TGTGCCAGTCGGCGGAGTGGCGAGCAGTACTTC.

This clonotype was seen more than once but under ten times. This chain connects TRBV7-9 to TRBJ2-7; TRBD2 is a possible D gene (6 bases). This CDR3 has 13 residues. Per germline, CDR1 SEHNR and CDR2 FQNEAQ (reference sequence). V shed 5 bases and J shed 5 bases, with 13 bases lying between them. The CDR3 bases are TGTGCCAGCAGCCCCGGGGGAAATAACGAGCAGTACTTC. Translating gives CASSPGGNNEQYF.

This clonotype was observed at least ten times. The rearrangement joins TRBV12-3 or TRBV12-4 to TRBJ1-1; D gene uncertain. Trimming pared 3 bases from V and 4 bases from J, leaving 3 bases between. The CDR3 runs 11 residues. The CDR3 nucleotides are TGTGCCAGCAGTTTTACCACTGAAGCTTTCTTT. It translates to CASSFTTEAFF.

This clonotype has more than one count but fewer than ten. CDR3 sequence reads: CASSQYRGNTEAFF. CDR3 sequence (DNA): TGTGCCAGCAGCCAATACAGGGGTAACACTGAAGCTTTCTTT. V usage is TRBV7-6 and J usage is TRBJ1-1; 7 nucleotides line up with TRBD1. Germline V gene data show CDR1 as SGHVS and CDR2 as FNYEAQ. This CDR3 has 14 amino acids. With 5 bases clipped from V and 2 bases from J, the junction kept 5 bases outside the gene matches.

The V and J genes are TRBV4-2 and TRBJ2-1; 8 positions match TRBD2. The CDR3 totals 16 residues. Losses at the gene ends were 4 bases for V and 1 base for J; bases not matched to a gene: 6. Germline V gene lookup returns CDR1 LGHNA and CDR2 YNFKEQ. CDR3 residues: CASSLSSGSSYNEQFF. The CDR3 DNA reads TGTGCCAGCAGCCTCTCTAGCGGGTCTTCCTACAATGAGCAGTTCTTC.